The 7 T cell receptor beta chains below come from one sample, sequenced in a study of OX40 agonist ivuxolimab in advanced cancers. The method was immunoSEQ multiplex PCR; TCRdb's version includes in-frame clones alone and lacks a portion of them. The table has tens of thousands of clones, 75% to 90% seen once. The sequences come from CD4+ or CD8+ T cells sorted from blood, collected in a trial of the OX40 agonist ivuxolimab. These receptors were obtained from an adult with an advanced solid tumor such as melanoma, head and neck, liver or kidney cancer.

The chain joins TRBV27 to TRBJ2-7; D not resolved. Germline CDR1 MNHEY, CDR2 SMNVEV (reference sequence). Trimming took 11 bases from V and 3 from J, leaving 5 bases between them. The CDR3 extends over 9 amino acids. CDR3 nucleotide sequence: TGTGCCTCCGGCTACGAGCAGTACTTC. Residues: CASGYEQYF.

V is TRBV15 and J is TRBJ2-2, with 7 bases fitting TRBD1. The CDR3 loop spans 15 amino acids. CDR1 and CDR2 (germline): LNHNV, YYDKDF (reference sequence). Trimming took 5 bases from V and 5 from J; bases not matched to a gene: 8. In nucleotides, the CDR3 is TGTGCCACCAGCCCTAGACAGGGAGAGACCGGGGAGCTGTTTTTT. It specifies CATSPRQGETGELFF.

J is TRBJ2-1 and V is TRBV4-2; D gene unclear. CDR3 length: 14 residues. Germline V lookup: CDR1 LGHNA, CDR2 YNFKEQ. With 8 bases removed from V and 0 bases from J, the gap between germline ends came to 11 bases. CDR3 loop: CASAKRSSYNEQFF. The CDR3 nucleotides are TGTGCCAGCGCAAAGCGTAGCTCCTACAATGAGCAGTTCTTC.

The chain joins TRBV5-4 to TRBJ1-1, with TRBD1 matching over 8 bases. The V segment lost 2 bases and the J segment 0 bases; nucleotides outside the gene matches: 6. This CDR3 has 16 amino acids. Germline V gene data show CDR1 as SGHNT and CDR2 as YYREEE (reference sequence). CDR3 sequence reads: CASSLRTGKMNTEAFF. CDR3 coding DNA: TGTGCCAGCAGCTTACGGACAGGGAAAATGAACACTGAAGCTTTCTTT.

The CDR3 loop reads CASSLGQPQGWGETQYF. The CDR3 region has the DNA TGTGCCAGCAGCTTGGGACAGCCCCAGGGGTGGGGGGAGACCCAGTACTTC. The V call is TRBV5-4, the J call TRBJ2-5; maybe TRBD1 (6 bases). Trimming took 0 bases from V and 5 from J, leaving 20 bases between them. Germline V gene lookup returns CDR1 SGHNT and CDR2 YYREEE (reference sequence). The CDR3 is made up of 17 amino acids.

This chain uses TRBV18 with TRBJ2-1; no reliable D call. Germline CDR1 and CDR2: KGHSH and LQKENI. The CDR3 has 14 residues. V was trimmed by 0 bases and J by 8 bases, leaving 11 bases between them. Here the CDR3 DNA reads TGTGCCAGCTCACCACCGCTGGCTATTCATGAGCAGTTCTTC. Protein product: CASSPPLAIHEQFF.

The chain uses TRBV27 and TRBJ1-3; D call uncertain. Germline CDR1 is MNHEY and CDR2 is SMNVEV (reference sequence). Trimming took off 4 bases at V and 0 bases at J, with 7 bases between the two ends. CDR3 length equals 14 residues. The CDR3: CASSSPTSGNTIYF. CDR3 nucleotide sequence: TGTGCCAGCAGTTCTCCCACCTCTGGAAACACCATATATTTT.